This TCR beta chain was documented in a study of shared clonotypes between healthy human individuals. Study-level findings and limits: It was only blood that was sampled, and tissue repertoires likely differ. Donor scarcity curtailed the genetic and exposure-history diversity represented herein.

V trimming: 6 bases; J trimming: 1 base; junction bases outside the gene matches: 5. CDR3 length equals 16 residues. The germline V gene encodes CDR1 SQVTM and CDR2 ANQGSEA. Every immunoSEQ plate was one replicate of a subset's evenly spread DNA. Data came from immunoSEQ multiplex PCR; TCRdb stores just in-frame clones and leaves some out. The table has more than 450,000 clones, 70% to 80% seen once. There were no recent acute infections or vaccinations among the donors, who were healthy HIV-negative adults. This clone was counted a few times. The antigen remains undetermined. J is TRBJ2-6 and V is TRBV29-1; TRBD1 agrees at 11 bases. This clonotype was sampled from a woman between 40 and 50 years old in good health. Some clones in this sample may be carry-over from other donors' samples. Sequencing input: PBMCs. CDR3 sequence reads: CSVGQGAGSGANVLTF. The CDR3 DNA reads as TGCAGCGTCGGACAGGGGGCAGGGTCTGGGGCCAACGTCCTGACTTTC.